Below, 28 T cell receptor beta chains from the same sample are listed, as sequenced in a study of cytomegalovirus exposure and HLA in healthy donors. Primers: 60 Vbeta forward and 13 Jbeta reverse. Produced via immunoSEQ multiplex PCR; TCRdb's table is partial and in-frame only. Here the sample spans some 180,000 clones, approximately 80% being singletons. The specimen was PBMCs. Every receptor here comes from a girl aged 5-17 years in good health and CMV-seropositive.

The chain couples TRBV18 to TRBJ1-2; the match to TRBD1 covers 8 bases. The CDR3 runs to 15 residues. V shed 1 base and J 8 bases; nucleotides not matched to a gene: 9. Germline loops: CDR1 KGHSH, CDR2 LQKENI. The CDR3 loop is CASSPRLTGESGYTF. CDR3 in DNA: TGTGCCAGCTCACCACGGCTGACAGGGGAGAGCGGCTACACCTTC.

The V and J genes are TRBV7-9 and TRBJ2-2; 9 positions agree with TRBD1. The V gene's germline CDR1 is SEHNR and CDR2 FQNEAQ (reference sequence). With V trimmed by 5 bases and J by 3 bases, 13 bases remained unmatched. The CDR3 has 18 amino acids. This CDR3 reads CASSTRDRVLSDTGELFF. The CDR3 DNA sequence: TGTGCCAGCAGCACCAGGGACAGGGTGTTGTCAGACACCGGGGAGCTGTTTTTT.

This clone was counted a single time. This chain connects TRBV6-1 to TRBJ2-1; unclear D gene. This CDR3 spans 22 amino acids. V shed 2 bases and J shed 8 bases, with 37 bases lying between them. The germline gives CDR1 MNHNS, CDR2 SASEGT. The DNA for the CDR3 is TGTGCCAGCAGTGAAAGCTATACGCCGGCGGATCTTGCCCCCCGGCCACGCGATGAGCAGTTCTTC. This codes for CASSESYTPADLAPRPRDEQFF.

V and J are TRBV5-6 and TRBJ1-1, with TRBD1 matching over 7 bases. V was pared by 4 bases and J by 3 bases, with 9 bases of the junction left unmatched. The length of the CDR3 is 15 residues. Per the germline V gene, CDR1 is SGHDT and CDR2 is YYEEEE. The CDR3 bases are TGTGCCAGCAGCCTCCCAGGGACAGTCGACACTGAAGCTTTCTTT. This codes for CASSLPGTVDTEAFF.

The chain uses TRBV18 and TRBJ2-7, with TRBD1 matching over 9 bases. The CDR3 length is 14 residues. V was pared by 5 bases and J by 1 base, with 3 bases of the junction left unmatched. Per the germline V gene, CDR1 is KGHSH and CDR2 is LQKENI. The CDR3 sequence: CASSIGQGSYEQYF. The CDR3 DNA reads as TGTGCCAGCTCAATCGGACAGGGGTCCTACGAGCAGTACTTC.

The V call is TRBV2, the J call TRBJ1-5; D not resolved. The CDR3 consists of 14 residues. Per germline, CDR1 SNHLY and CDR2 FYNNEI. V lost 4 bases, J lost 7 bases, and 14 bases lay in between. CDR3: CASSVPGMGQPQHF. The CDR3 DNA reads TGTGCCAGCAGTGTCCCGGGGATGGGGCAGCCCCAGCATTTT.

This rearrangement joins TRBV11-2 to TRBJ2-7; 12 nucleotides match TRBD2. The J segment lost 2 bases and the V segment lost 9 bases, leaving 5 bases of the junction unmatched. This CDR3 has 14 residues. The germline CDR1 and CDR2 sequences are SGHAT and FQNNGV. Here the CDR3 reads CASRTSGIAYEQYF. CDR3 DNA: TGTGCCAGTAGGACTAGCGGGATCGCCTACGAGCAGTACTTC. The complete variable domain, with remaining parts taken from reference TRBV11-2 and TRBJ2-7, reads EAGVAQSPRYKIIEKRQSVAFWCNPISGHATLYWYQQILGQGPKLLIQFQNNGVVDDSQLPKDRFSAERLKGVDSTLKIQPAKLEDSAVYLCASRTSGIAYEQYFGPGTRLTVT.

This chain uses TRBV5-6 with TRBJ1-2; D gene unclear. V was cut by 4 bases and J by 1 base, with 5 bases left in between. CDR1 is SGHDT, CDR2 YYEEEE, per germline. The CDR3 contains 12 residues. This CDR3 is CASSPLNYGYTF. DNA of the CDR3: TGTGCCAGCAGCCCACTTAACTATGGCTACACCTTC.

The chain recombines TRBV28 with TRBJ1-1; D call uncertain. This CDR3 has 16 residues. The V end lost 1 base, the J end lost 8 bases, and 20 bases lay between the germline ends. The germline V gene has CDR1 MDHEN and CDR2 SYDVKM. The CDR3 coding sequence is TGTGCCAGCAGTTTATTGGTGGGAGTGCGTACAGCGGAAGCTTTCTTT. Its translation is CASSLLVGVRTAEAFF.

In DNA form, the CDR3 reads TGTGCCAGCTCACCTATCAATGAGCAGTTCTTC. It yields the protein CASSPINEQFF. The chain links TRBV18 to TRBJ2-1; D gene ambiguous. CDR1 is KGHSH, CDR2 LQKENI, per germline. The length of the CDR3 is 11 residues. Trimming stripped 3 bases from V and 6 bases from J, with 3 bases between.

A few counts support this clone. The chain uses TRBV7-6 and TRBJ2-7, with 7 bases identical to TRBD1. The CDR3 extends over 14 amino acids. V lost 6 bases and J lost 2; bases outside the gene matches: 7. Germline CDR1 is SGHVS and CDR2 is FNYEAQ. The CDR3 is CASRPRDSTYEQYF. The CDR3 nucleotides read TGTGCCAGCAGACCCCGGGACAGCACCTACGAGCAGTACTTC.

This rearrangement joins TRBV27 to TRBJ2-5; 7 bases match TRBD1. The CDR3 loop spans 15 amino acids. Germline lookup yields CDR1 MNHEY and CDR2 SMNVEV (reference sequence). J lost 1 base, V lost 2 bases, and 4 bases had no gene match. The CDR3 here is CASSLEGAPQETQYF. CDR3 nucleotide sequence: TGTGCCAGCAGTTTAGAGGGGGCCCCCCAAGAGACCCAGTACTTC.

This chain uses TRBV30 with TRBJ1-1; D not certain. The CDR3 extends over 13 amino acids. The germline gives CDR1 GTSNPN, CDR2 SVGIG (reference sequence). Trimming pared 4 bases from V and 5 bases from J, leaving 14 bases between. For the CDR3, the DNA is TGTGCCTGGAAAGAGTGGGAGGAGACTGAAGCTTTCTTT. This gives the protein CAWKEWEETEAFF.

The chain joins TRBV2 to TRBJ2-7; TRBD1 agrees at 7 bases. Germline-derived CDR1 and CDR2 are SNHLY and FYNNEI. V shed 6 bases, J shed 5 bases, and the junction held 10 bases outside the gene matches. This CDR3 has 14 amino acids. Here the CDR3 DNA reads TGTGCCAGCAGCCCCGGGCAGGGGGTGAACGAGCAGTACTTC. Residues: CASSPGQGVNEQYF.

The rearrangement uses TRBV30 and TRBJ2-7, with 15 bases aligning to TRBD2. Germline values: CDR1 GTSNPN, CDR2 SVGIG (reference sequence). CDR3 length: 14 amino acids. After removal of 4 bases from V and 7 bases from J, the junction contained 5 bases not matched to a gene. The CDR3 here is CAWTPGLAGGEQYF. The CDR3 DNA sequence: TGTGCCTGGACTCCGGGACTAGCGGGAGGAGAGCAGTACTTC. Supplemented by reference TRBV30 and TRBJ2-7, the full variable domain reads SQTIHQWPATLVQPVGSPLSLECTVEGTSNPNLYWYRQAAGRGLQLLFYSVGIGQISSEVPQNLSASRPQDRQFILSSKKLLLSDSGFYLCAWTPGLAGGEQYFGPGTRLTVT.

The sample holds one count of this clone. Written as DNA, the CDR3 is TGTGCCAGCAAGCCCGGGACTAGCGGAACAGATACGCAGTATTTT. Translated: CASKPGTSGTDTQYF. This chain joins TRBV6-4 and TRBJ2-3; 11 bases agree with TRBD2. This CDR3 contains 15 residues. J was trimmed by 3 bases and V by 7 bases; bases with no gene match: 6. Germline V gives CDR1 MRHNA, CDR2 SNTAGT.

This clone was recorded only once. This sequence joins TRBV5-1 and TRBJ1-1; possible D gene TRBD1, 6 bases. V lost 2 bases to trimming and J lost 3 bases, with 11 bases between them. CDR3 length equals 14 residues. Germline V gives CDR1 SGHRS, CDR2 YFSETQ. In DNA, the CDR3 is TGCGCCAGCAGCTTTCGGACAGTGGACACTGAAGCTTTCTTT. This translates into CASSFRTVDTEAFF.

The chain uses TRBV6-4 and TRBJ2-3, with 8 bases aligning to TRBD2. Trimming took 6 bases from V and 3 from J; bases not matched to a gene: 8. The CDR3 runs to 15 residues. Germline CDR1 and CDR2: MRHNA and SNTAGT. CDR3 coding DNA: TGTGCCAGCAGCTCGAGCGGGGGAGGGACAGATACGCAGTATTTT. Encoded protein: CASSSSGGGTDTQYF.

V is TRBV6-5 and J is TRBJ2-2, with 8 bases lining up with TRBD1. The CDR3 runs 15 residues. Germline V gives CDR1 MNHEY, CDR2 SVGAGI. V trimming: 0 bases; J trimming: 7 bases; junction bases outside the gene matches: 4. DNA of the CDR3: TGTGCCAGCAGTTACTCGGGACAGGCGGGCGGGGAGCTGTTTTTT. This sequence encodes CASSYSGQAGGELFF.

V gene TRBV29-1 combines with J gene TRBJ2-7, with a tentative D call TRBD1 (6 bases). V was cut by 6 bases and J by 4 bases, with 10 bases left in between. CDR3 length: 11 amino acids. CDR1 is SQVTM and CDR2 is ANQGSEA in the germline V gene. DNA for the CDR3: TGCAGCGTGGTACAGGGTTACGAGCAGTACTTC. Its translation is CSVVQGYEQYF.

V and J are TRBV5-1 and TRBJ2-2; unclear D gene. This CDR3 has 12 amino acids. The germline V and J ends were trimmed by 3 bases and 5 bases, with 5 bases remaining between them. The V gene's germline CDR1 is SGHRS and CDR2 YFSETQ. The CDR3 is CASSSLTGELFF. CDR3 nucleotide sequence: TGCGCCAGCAGCTCGTTGACCGGGGAGCTGTTTTTT.

The chain is built from TRBV5-6 and TRBJ1-2, with 7 bases fitting TRBD1. Looked up from germline, CDR1 is SGHDT and CDR2 is YYEEEE. V trimming: 2 bases; J trimming: 13 bases; junction bases outside the gene matches: 11. The length of the CDR3 is 13 residues. DNA for the CDR3: TGTGCCAGCAGCTTTGGAGGGGGCCCGTTCCCCACCTTC. Translation: CASSFGGGPFPTF. The full variable domain, rest sourced from reference TRBV5-6 and TRBJ1-2, is DAGVTQSPTHLIKTRGQQVTLRCSPKSGHDTVSWYQQALGQGPQFIFQYYEEEERQRGNFPDRFSGHQFPNYSSELNVNALLLGDSALYLCASSFGGGPFPTFGSGTRLTVV.

The chain joins TRBV14 to TRBJ1-1, with TRBD1 matching over 7 bases. Germline CDR1 SGHDN, CDR2 FVKESK. V shed 6 bases and J 2 bases; nucleotides not matched to a gene: 6. The CDR3 extends over 14 amino acids. The CDR3: CASRPGQLNTEAFF. The CDR3 DNA is TGTGCCAGCAGACCGGGACAGTTAAACACTGAAGCTTTCTTT.

This chain joins TRBV5-1 and TRBJ2-7; D gene unclear. The CDR3 consists of 16 residues. Germline V gene sequence: CDR1 SGHRS, CDR2 YFSETQ. V was shortened by 3 bases and J by 2 bases, with 18 bases between the two germline ends. The CDR3 DNA reads TGCGCCAGCAGCTCAATGGCAGGTTCGCAAACCTACGAGCAGTACTTC. Translated, it gives CASSSMAGSQTYEQYF. The full variable domain, with the rest looked up from reference TRBV5-1 and TRBJ2-7, is KAGVTQTPRYLIKTRGQQVTLSCSPISGHRSVSWYQQTPGQGLQFLFEYFSETQRNKGNFPGRFSGRQFSNSRSEMNVSTLELGDSALYLCASSSMAGSQTYEQYFGPGTRLTVT.

The chain's CDR3 is CASSMERGAGYGYTF. DNA of the CDR3: TGCGCCAGCAGCATGGAGCGAGGCGCCGGCTATGGCTACACCTTC. The gene calls are TRBV4-1 and TRBJ1-2; D ambiguous. CDR1 is MGHRA and CDR2 is YSYEKL in the germline V gene. The CDR3 runs to 15 residues. Trimming stripped 5 bases from V and 4 bases from J, with 17 bases between.

The chain is built from TRBV18 and TRBJ2-7; weak D call: TRBD1 (6 bases). Germline CDR1 reads KGHSH; CDR2 reads LQKENI. This CDR3 contains 16 residues. The V gene lost 2 bases and the J gene lost 2 bases, with 16 bases spanning the gap. The CDR3 loop reads CASSPIRGDITYEQYF. The DNA for the CDR3 is TGTGCCAGCTCACCAATCAGGGGCGACATTACCTACGAGCAGTACTTC.

A single count supports this clone. V and J are TRBV9 and TRBJ2-5, with a weak D call TRBD2 (6 bases). CDR3 size: 15 residues. Looked up from germline, CDR1 is SGDLS and CDR2 is YYNGEE. Trimming cost V 5 bases and J 1 base, with 15 bases left between them. The CDR3 reads CASSPTTRPQETQYF. In nucleotides, the CDR3 is TGTGCCAGCAGTCCGACGACTAGGCCCCAAGAGACCCAGTACTTC.

This clone was seen a handful of times. The chain carries TRBV6-5 and TRBJ1-5; tentatively, D is TRBD1 (5 bases). With 6 bases removed from V and 2 bases from J, the gap between germline ends came to 11 bases. This CDR3 has 14 residues. Germline V gives CDR1 MNHEY, CDR2 SVGAGI. The CDR3 DNA reads as TGTGCCAGCAGCCCAGGGTCTGGCAATCAGCCCCAGCATTTT. This translates into CASSPGSGNQPQHF.